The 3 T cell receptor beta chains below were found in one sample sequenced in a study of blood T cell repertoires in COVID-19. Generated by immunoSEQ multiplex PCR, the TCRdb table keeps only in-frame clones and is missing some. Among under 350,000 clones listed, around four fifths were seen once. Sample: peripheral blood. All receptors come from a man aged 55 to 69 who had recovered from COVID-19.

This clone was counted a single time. The CDR3 coding sequence is TGTGCCAGCAGCTTGGCCTTGGTTTCAGGGGTCAGCACAGATACGCAGTATTTT. The encoded protein is CASSLALVSGVSTDTQYF. This sequence joins TRBV5-8 and TRBJ2-3, with a weak D call TRBD1 (6 bases). Germline V gene sequence: CDR1 SGHTS, CDR2 YDEGEE. V was shortened by 0 bases and J by 0 bases, with 17 bases between the two germline ends. The CDR3 covers 18 residues.

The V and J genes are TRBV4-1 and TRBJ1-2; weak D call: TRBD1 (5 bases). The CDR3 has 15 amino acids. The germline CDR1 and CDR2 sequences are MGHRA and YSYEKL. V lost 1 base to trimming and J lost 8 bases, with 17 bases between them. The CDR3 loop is CASSQGPGQLLGYTF. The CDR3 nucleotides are TGCGCCAGCAGCCAAGGTCCAGGGCAACTTCTGGGCTACACCTTC.

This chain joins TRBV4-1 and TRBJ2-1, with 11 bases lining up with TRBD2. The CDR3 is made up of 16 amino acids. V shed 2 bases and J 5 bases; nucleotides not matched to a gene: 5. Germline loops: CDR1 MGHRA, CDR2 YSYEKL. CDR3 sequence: CASSQTGTSGNNEQFF. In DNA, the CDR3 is TGCGCCAGCAGCCAAACCGGGACTAGCGGAAACAATGAGCAGTTCTTC.